The clone carrying this T cell receptor beta chain counts as medium-sized. Its antigen is as yet unknown. The data originate from a study of spatial heterogeneity in lung cancer. Notes on the study in general: Mutation tallies in tumors tracked expanded intratumoral alpha and beta TCR counts.

J gave up 2 bases and V 10 bases, and 6 bases lay outside the gene matches. The CDR3 has 13 amino acids. Germline loops: CDR1 SGHTA, CDR2 FQGNSA. MiXCR, run by TCRdb on the 5' RACE reads, gives a single entry per CDR3 protein. Among 15,000 to 20,000 distinct CDR3 sequences listed, around 6.5% were seen once. Time point described: sample taken at primary tumor resection. The chain carries TRBV7-2 and TRBJ2-5; 8 nucleotides agree with TRBD1. Sequencing was performed on lung tumor tissue, taken at surgery. The TCR comes from a female donor with early-stage non-small cell lung cancer. This chain's CDR3 is CATSRDRQETQYF. The CDR3 coding sequence is TGTGCCACATCTCGGGACAGGCAAGAGACCCAGTACTTC.